These T cell receptor beta chains were read from a single sample in a study of T-cell reconstitution after alpha-beta-depleted transplantation in children. MiXCR, applied by TCRdb to the PCR reads, yields one record per CDR3 protein. There are about 290,000 distinct CDR3 sequences in the sample; around 7.3% occur only once, and approximately 8.2% lies in the top ten. Sequenced material: peripheral blood, taken 360 days after TCRalphabeta/CD19-depleted stem cell transplant. These receptors originate from a female patient aged 2-15 years who had a stem cell transplant for Fanconi anemia, so the T cells may come from the graft donor. The conserved cysteine and the conserved F or W are not part of the CDR3 here. A D gene is named only where the DNA matches it firmly.

TRBV7-8	TRBJ2-1	TRBD2	ASSLNSGGLSYNEQF
TRBV18	TRBJ2-1	TRBD1	ASSPVQGANEQF
TRBV29-1	TRBJ2-5	NA	SAQLSQETQY
TRBV5-4	TRBJ2-1	NA	ASSPDSSYNEQF
TRBV28	TRBJ1-2	NA	ASSLTSYGYT
TRBV7-9	TRBJ1-1	NA	ASSLRQENTEAF
TRBV7-8	TRBJ2-2	TRBD2	ASSLGGLAGGHNTGELF
TRBV28	TRBJ2-1	NA	ASNPGKGYYNEQF
TRBV15	TRBJ2-7	TRBD1	ATSRDLQGAYEQY
TRBV4-3	TRBJ2-1	NA	ASSQDRPGHEQF
TRBV20-1	TRBJ2-2	NA	SARDQRNTGELF
TRBV12-3/TRBV12-4	TRBJ1-2	NA	ASRETGFYGYT
TRBV9	TRBJ1-4	NA	ASSPGPLNEKLF
TRBV6-5	TRBJ2-3	NA	ASSLLASRTDTQY
TRBV7-2	TRBJ2-3	NA	ASSLGGAFTDTQY
TRBV2	TRBJ1-4	TRBD1	ASRVTGGLEKLF
TRBV28	TRBJ1-2	NA	ASSFPGGLSYGYT
TRBV5-5	TRBJ1-2	NA	ASSLEGKGYT
TRBV10-3	TRBJ2-2	NA	ATNTGTNTGELF
TRBV6-1	TRBJ1-4	NA	ASSRNRREKLF
TRBV5-1	TRBJ2-3	TRBD2	ASSRGTSESTDTQY
TRBV20-1	TRBJ1-4	NA	SAIGSRGDDNEKLF
TRBV14	TRBJ2-2	TRBD2	ASSQDTSGGLTGELF
TRBV20-1	TRBJ2-7	TRBD2	SASAGGSYEQY
TRBV12-3/TRBV12-4	TRBJ2-2	TRBD1	ASRLYQSSDRGQHGELF
TRBV11-2	TRBJ1-5	NA	ASSIIPIGGFDNQPQH
TRBV18	TRBJ2-7	TRBD1	ASSPQGADWTYEQY
TRBV27	TRBJ2-1	NA	ASSLAGQYSYNEQF
TRBV18	TRBJ2-3	NA	ASSRAGGSTDTQY
TRBV24-1	TRBJ2-5	NA	ATSAVTPQETQY